The 21 T cell receptor beta chains below all came from one sample that was sequenced in a study of T cell repertoires in cytomegalovirus infection. These receptors are not linked to any known antigen. TCRdb ran MiXCR on the reads and lists one entry per CDR3 protein. This table holds a few hundred thousand distinct CDR3 sequences, roughly 42% found once. The source was cultured PBMCs, collected from culture after CMV antigen stimulation. The receptors were gathered from a human donor in good health (CMV status not recorded). Some clones in this sample may be carry-over from other donors' samples.

This rearrangement joins TRBV7-2 to TRBJ2-7; D is possibly TRBD1 or TRBD2 (6 bases each). The V and J ends lost 1 base and 3 bases respectively, with 13 bases between them. The CDR3 contains 15 residues. Germline CDR1 SGHTA, CDR2 FQGNSA. CDR3 loop: CASSLGRGPYYEQYF. The CDR3 coding sequence is TGTGCCAGCAGCTTAGGTCGGGGGCCCTACTACGAGCAGTACTTC.

This rearrangement joins TRBV12-3 or TRBV12-4 to TRBJ1-1; D is unclear. This CDR3 contains 14 residues. V lost 6 bases and J lost 0, with 11 bases in between. The CDR3 protein is CASRITLVNTEAFF. CDR3 nucleotides: TGTGCCAGCAGGATAACACTAGTGAACACTGAAGCTTTCTTT.

This chain uses TRBV28 with TRBJ2-3, with D uncertain. This CDR3 has 14 residues. V lost 4 bases and J 1 base, leaving 9 bases between the germline ends. Germline CDR1 and CDR2: MDHEN and SYDVKM. This CDR3 reads CASSSFGGTDTQYF. CDR3 nucleotide sequence: TGTGCCAGCAGTTCGTTTGGGGGCACAGATACGCAGTATTTT.

This clonotype was observed once. The chain uses TRBV20-1 and TRBJ1-6; the D is unclear. The germline CDR1 and CDR2 sequences are DFQATT and SNEGSKA (reference sequence). The V end lost 3 bases, the J end lost 8 bases, and 11 bases lay between the germline ends. CDR3 size: 13 residues. The CDR3 DNA sequence: TGCAGTGCTAGTCCCGGATGGGATTCACCCCTCCACTTT. It translates to CSASPGWDSPLHF.

This clonotype has more than one count but fewer than ten. This sequence joins TRBV7-2 and TRBJ2-1; 12 nucleotides line up with TRBD2. The germline gives CDR1 SGHTA, CDR2 FQGNSA. This CDR3 has 15 amino acids. V lost 4 bases to trimming and J lost 9 bases; unmatched junction nucleotides: 7. This chain's CDR3 is CASSSRLAGEGEQFF. CDR3 bases: TGTGCCAGCAGCTCTCGACTAGCGGGAGAGGGTGAGCAGTTCTTC.

The J gene is TRBJ2-4, the V gene TRBV28, with 8 bases identical to TRBD1. Trimming took 4 bases from V and 2 from J; bases not matched to a gene: 10. CDR1 and CDR2 (germline): MDHEN, SYDVKM. This CDR3 is 17 amino acids long. CDR3 residues: CASSSSRTGYSKNIQYF. DNA of the CDR3: TGTGCCAGCAGTTCAAGCCGGACAGGGTATTCCAAAAACATTCAGTACTTC.

This chain links TRBV11-2 with TRBJ2-3; 13 positions match TRBD2. CDR1 is SGHAT, CDR2 FQNNGV, per germline. V was clipped by 5 bases and J by 7 bases; unmatched bases: 12. The CDR3 runs to 17 residues. The chain's CDR3 is CASSPPPGLAGRNTQYF. DNA for the CDR3: TGTGCCAGCAGCCCCCCTCCGGGACTAGCGGGGAGAAATACGCAGTATTTT.

With regard to this clonotype: One junction end disagrees with the germline gene, perhaps due to a read error. This chain joins TRBV2 and TRBJ2-2, with 9 bases that match TRBD1. The CDR3 totals 15 residues. CDR1 and CDR2 from the germline V gene are SNHLY and FYNNEI. The CDR3 DNA sequence: TGTGCCAGCAGCGAAGGACAGGGGTACACCGGGGAGCTGTTTTTT. It yields the protein CASSEGQGYTGELFF.

The chain recombines TRBV5-1 with TRBJ1-1; a weak D match, TRBD1 (6 bases). The CDR3 extends over 12 amino acids. The germline V and J ends were trimmed by 4 bases and 7 bases, with 11 bases remaining between them. Per germline, CDR1 SGHRS and CDR2 YFSETQ. As DNA, the CDR3 is TGCGCCAGCAGCGTCAGGGGAAGTGAAGCTTTCTTT. This translates into CASSVRGSEAFF.

This clonotype was counted only a few times. The rearrangement links TRBV6-5 to TRBJ2-3; TRBD2 matches at 10 bases. CDR3 length: 15 residues. Germline values: CDR1 MNHEY, CDR2 SVGAGI. The V segment lost 6 bases and the J segment 7 bases; nucleotides outside the gene matches: 10. CDR3 nucleotide sequence: TGTGCCAGCAGCTTAGCGGGGGGAGCGGGAAATACGCAGTATTTT. It specifies CASSLAGGAGNTQYF.

The genes are TRBV20-1 and TRBJ1-4, with D uncertain. V lost 5 bases and J 0 bases, leaving 7 bases between the germline ends. This CDR3 has 13 residues. The germline V gene has CDR1 DFQATT and CDR2 SNEGSKA (reference sequence). This CDR3 is CSAPQPTNEKLFF. The CDR3 DNA reads as TGCAGTGCTCCACAGCCAACTAATGAAAAACTGTTTTTT.

This sequence joins TRBV6-1 and TRBJ1-5; a possible D gene is TRBD1 (5 bases). This CDR3 comprises 13 residues. The germline V and J ends were trimmed by 3 bases and 5 bases, with 8 bases remaining between them. Germline lookup yields CDR1 MNHNS and CDR2 SASEGT. The CDR3, as DNA: TGTGCCAGCAGTGAGACAGACGATCAGCCCCAGCATTTT. Translation gives CASSETDDQPQHF.

As DNA, the CDR3 is TGTGCCAGCACCGTTCAGGGGGCCTTGTACGAGCAGTACTTC. The encoded protein is CASTVQGALYEQYF. This chain joins TRBV12-3 or TRBV12-4 and TRBJ2-7, with TRBD1 matching 8 bases. V gave up 7 bases and J gave up 4 bases; unmatched junction bases: 9. The CDR3 length is 14 residues.

This clonotype has only one observation. This chain uses TRBV3-1 with TRBJ2-5; D might be TRBD1 (5 bases). The CDR3 is made up of 13 amino acids. V dropped 4 bases and J dropped 3 bases, with 9 bases sitting between them. The germline CDR1 and CDR2 sequences are LGHDT and YNNKEL (reference sequence). The DNA of the CDR3 is TGTGCCAGCAGCCGGGGCGAAAAAGAGACCCAGTACTTC. Protein product: CASSRGEKETQYF.

This clonotype appeared a few times. This sequence joins TRBV12-3 or TRBV12-4 and TRBJ2-6; D is uncertain. The CDR3 extends over 14 amino acids. The ends were cut back, 3 bases at V and 4 bases at J, with 7 bases in the middle. CDR3 in DNA: TGTGCCAGCAGTTTGGGTAAAGGGGCCAACGTCCTGACTTTC. Translation gives CASSLGKGANVLTF.

The genes are TRBV7-6 and TRBJ2-1, with 11 bases aligning to TRBD2. The trim removed 3 bases at V and 6 bases at J, leaving 10 bases unmatched. Per the germline V gene, CDR1 is SGHVS and CDR2 is FNYEAQ. The CDR3 consists of 17 residues. CDR3 amino acids: CASSLAGTSGRGNEQFF. The CDR3 bases are TGTGCCAGCAGCTTGGCAGGGACTAGCGGCCGCGGCAATGAGCAGTTCTTC.

Ten or more counts support this clonotype. The rearrangement joins TRBV7-8 to TRBJ1-6; D remains ambiguous. V lost 1 base and J lost 6, with 10 bases in between. Germline loops: CDR1 SGHVS, CDR2 FQNEAQ. The CDR3 has 15 amino acids. The CDR3 nucleotides read TGTGCCAGCAGCTTAGAACCACAGCCTAATTCACCCCTCCACTTT. It specifies CASSLEPQPNSPLHF.

This clonotype was seen more than once but under ten times. This chain links TRBV7-4 with TRBJ1-6, with 7 bases lining up with TRBD1. CDR1 and CDR2 from the germline V gene are SGHVT and SQSDAQ. V was clipped by 1 base and J by 4 bases; unmatched bases: 7. This CDR3 has 17 amino acids. The CDR3 spells CASSLGQGEDYNSPLHF. The CDR3 DNA sequence: TGTGCCAGCAGCTTAGGCCAGGGGGAAGATTATAATTCACCCCTCCACTTT.

This clonotype was seen only a few times. The V gene is TRBV4-1, the J gene TRBJ2-2; 9 positions agree with TRBD2. This CDR3 comprises 16 residues. J lost 3 bases, V lost 4 bases, and 6 bases had no gene match. Germline V gene data show CDR1 as MGHRA and CDR2 as YSYEKL. DNA of the CDR3: TGCGCCAGCAGCCCTCTAGCGGGACCGGACACCGGGGAGCTGTTTTTT. Protein product: CASSPLAGPDTGELFF.

About this clonotype: One base away lies a much larger clone, so this may be a sequencing read error. This sequence joins TRBV7-2 and TRBJ1-1; TRBD1 aligns across 8 bases. The CDR3 contains 17 residues. Germline V gene sequence: CDR1 SGHTA, CDR2 FQGNSA. V gave up 3 bases and J gave up 0 bases; unmatched junction bases: 9. This CDR3 is CTSSLQTRTGMNTEAFF. CDR3 nucleotide sequence: TGTACCAGCAGCTTGCAGACGCGGACAGGGATGAACACTGAAGCTTTCTTT. The whole variable domain, filled in from reference TRBV7-2 and TRBJ1-1, reads GAGVSQSPSNKVTEKGKDVELRCDPISGHTALYWYRQSLGQGLEFLIYFQGNSAPDKSGLPSDRFSAERTGGSVSTLTIQRTQQEDSAVYLCTSSLQTRTGMNTEAFFGQGTRLTVV.

This clonotype has a handful of counts. Here the CDR3 DNA reads TGCAGTGCCACGGACAGGGGTGTCAGGGAGCAGTACTTC. Translating gives CSATDRGVREQYF. The rearrangement links TRBV20-1 to TRBJ2-7; 9 bases align to TRBD1. Germline V CDR1 and CDR2: DFQATT, SNEGSKA (reference sequence). This CDR3 is built from 13 residues. V shed 6 bases and J 7 bases; nucleotides not matched to a gene: 10.